This T cell receptor beta chain was profiled in a study of blood T cell repertoires in COVID-19. Study in general: PBMCs, B-cell-depleted T cells, or T cells provided the cDNA or gDNA that made up the material.

The CDR3 contains 13 residues. V gave up 3 bases and J gave up 7 bases; unmatched junction bases: 5. CDR1 and CDR2 (germline): DFQATT, SNEGSKA (reference sequence). Here immunoSEQ multiplex PCR was the method, and the copy in TCRdb shows in-frame clones only, minus some. Here the sample spans more than 200,000 clones, about 90% being singletons. Across over 20 US areas, participants ranged in age from about 18 to 90 years. Participants' reported clinical history set cohort assignment. This chain connects TRBV20-1 to TRBJ1-4; 7 nucleotides align to TRBD1. The clonotype was recovered from a woman between 25 and 40 years old with acute COVID-19. Sequencing used PBMCs or T cells enriched from blood (not recorded which). This chain's CDR3 is CSASQGGGEKLFF. CDR3 sequence (DNA): TGCAGTGCTAGTCAGGGGGGCGGTGAAAAACTGTTTTTT.